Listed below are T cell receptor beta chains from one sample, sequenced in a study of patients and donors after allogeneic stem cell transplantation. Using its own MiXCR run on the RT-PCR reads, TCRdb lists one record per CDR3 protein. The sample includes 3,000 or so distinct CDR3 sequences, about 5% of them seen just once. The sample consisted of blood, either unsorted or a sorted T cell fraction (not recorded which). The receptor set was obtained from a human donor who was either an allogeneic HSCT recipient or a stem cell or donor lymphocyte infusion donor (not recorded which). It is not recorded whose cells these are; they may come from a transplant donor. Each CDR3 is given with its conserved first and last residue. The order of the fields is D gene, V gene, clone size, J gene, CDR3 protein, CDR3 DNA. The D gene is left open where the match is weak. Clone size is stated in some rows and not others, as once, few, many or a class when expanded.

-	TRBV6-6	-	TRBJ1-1	CASSSARETEAFF	TGTGCCAGCAGTTCCGCCAGGGAAACTGAAGCTTTCTTT
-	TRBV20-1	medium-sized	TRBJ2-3	CSASRRERGTDTQYF	TGCAGTGCTAGTAGAAGGGAGAGGGGGACAGATACGCAGTATTTT
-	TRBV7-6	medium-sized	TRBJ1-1	CASSYQHETDTEAFF	TGTGCCAGCAGCTACCAACACGAAACCGACACTGAAGCTTTCTTT
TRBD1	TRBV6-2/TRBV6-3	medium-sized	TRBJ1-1	CASSYKGADTEAFF	TGTGCCAGCAGTTACAAGGGGGCGGACACTGAAGCTTTCTTT
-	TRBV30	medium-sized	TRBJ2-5	CAWSVGVVTQYF	TGTGCCTGGAGTGTCGGGGTCGTGACCCAGTACTTC
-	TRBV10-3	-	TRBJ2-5	CAIGASQETQYF	TGTGCCATCGGCGCGTCACAAGAGACCCAGTACTTC
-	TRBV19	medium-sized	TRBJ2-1	CASSQGSSYNEQFF	TGTGCCAGTAGCCAGGGGAGCTCCTACAATGAGCAGTTCTTC
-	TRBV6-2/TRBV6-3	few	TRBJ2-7	CASERLRPHEQYF	TGTGCCAGCGAAAGGCTTCGTCCCCACGAGCAGTACTTC
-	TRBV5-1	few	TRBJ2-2	CASSLDNGNTGELFF	TGCGCCAGCAGCTTGGATAACGGGAACACCGGGGAGCTGTTTTTT
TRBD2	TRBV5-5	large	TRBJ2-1	CASSLATSRSSYNEQFF	TGTGCCAGCAGCTTGGCGACTAGCAGGAGCTCCTACAATGAGCAGTTCTTC
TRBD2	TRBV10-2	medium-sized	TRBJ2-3	CASRQRERTDTQYF	TGCGCCAGCAGACAGCGGGAGAGAACAGATACGCAGTATTTT
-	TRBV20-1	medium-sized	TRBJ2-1	CSARGLDSPRAYNEQFF	TGCAGTGCTAGAGGCCTGGACTCCCCCAGGGCCTACAATGAGCAGTTCTTC
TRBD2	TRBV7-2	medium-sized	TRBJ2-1	CASSPRTSGNNEQFF	TGTGCCAGCAGCCCACGGACTAGCGGGAACAATGAGCAGTTCTTC
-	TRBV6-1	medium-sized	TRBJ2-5	CASSELTEPAYF	TGTGCCAGCAGTGAACTCACAGAACCCGCTTACTTC
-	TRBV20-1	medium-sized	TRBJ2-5	CSARGFGYQETQYF	TGCAGTGCTAGAGGATTCGGTTACCAAGAGACCCAGTACTTC
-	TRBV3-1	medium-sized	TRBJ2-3	CASSQTAFGTDTQYF	TGTGCCAGCAGCCAAACTGCTTTCGGCACAGATACGCAGTATTTT
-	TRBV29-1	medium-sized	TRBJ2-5	CSVEVSTPETQYF	TGCAGCGTTGAAGTTTCGACACCAGAGACCCAGTACTTC
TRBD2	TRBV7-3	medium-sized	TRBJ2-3	CASSSPQPGLTDTQYF	TGTGCCAGCAGCTCCCCTCAACCGGGACTAACAGATACGCAGTATTTT
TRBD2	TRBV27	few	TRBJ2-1	CASSSASGGYNEQFF	TGTGCCAGCAGTTCCGCTAGCGGGGGATACAATGAGCAGTTCTTC
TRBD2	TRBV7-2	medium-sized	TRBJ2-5	CASSLGSTSGETQYF	TGTGCCAGCAGCTTAGGGTCGACTAGCGGAGAGACCCAGTACTTC
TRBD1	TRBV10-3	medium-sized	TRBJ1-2	CAISELATGGLSGYTF	TGTGCCATCAGTGAGTTAGCTACAGGGGGCTTATCTGGCTACACCTTC
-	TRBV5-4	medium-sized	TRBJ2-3	CASSFRRGTDTQYF	TGTGCCAGCAGCTTTAGGAGGGGCACAGATACGCAGTATTTT
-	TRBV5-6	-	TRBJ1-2	CASTKYGREINYGYTF	TGTGCCAGCACCAAGTATGGCAGGGAAATCAACTATGGCTACACCTTC
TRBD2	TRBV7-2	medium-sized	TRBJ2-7	CASSISGSHSYEQYF	TGTGCCAGCAGCATTAGCGGGTCTCACTCCTACGAGCAGTACTTC
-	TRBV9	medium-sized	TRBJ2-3	CASSARDTQYF	TGTGCCAGCAGCGCCCGAGATACGCAGTATTTT
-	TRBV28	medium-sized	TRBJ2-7	CASSHYGIVHYEQYF	TGTGCCAGCAGCCACTACGGGATAGTTCACTACGAGCAGTACTTC
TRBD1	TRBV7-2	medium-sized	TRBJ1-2	CASSLGQGRHGYTF	TGTGCCAGCAGCTTAGGACAGGGACGGCATGGCTACACCTTC
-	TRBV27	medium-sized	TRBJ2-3	CASTDRERTDTQYF	TGTGCCAGCACCGATCGGGAGCGCACAGATACGCAGTATTTT
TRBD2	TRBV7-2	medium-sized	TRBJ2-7	CASSPSAGTTYEQYF	TGTGCCAGCAGCCCCTCAGCGGGAACCACCTACGAGCAGTACTTC
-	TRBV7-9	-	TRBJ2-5	CASSRPLETQYF	TGTGCCAGCAGCCGTCCTTTGGAGACCCAGTACTTC
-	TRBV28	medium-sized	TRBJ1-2	CATIRDGSYGYTF	TGTGCCACCATAAGGGACGGCTCGTATGGCTACACCTTC
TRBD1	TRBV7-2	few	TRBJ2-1	CASSWGQSNEQFF	TGTGCCAGCAGTTGGGGACAGAGTAATGAGCAGTTCTTC
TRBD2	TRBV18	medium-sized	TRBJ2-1	CASSPMGLGSYNEQFF	TGTGCCAGCTCACCAATGGGACTAGGGTCCTACAATGAGCAGTTCTTC
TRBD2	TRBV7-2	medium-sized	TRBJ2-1	CASSLNPPGEGPNEQFF	TGTGCCAGCAGCTTAAATCCCCCCGGGGAGGGCCCGAATGAGCAGTTCTTC
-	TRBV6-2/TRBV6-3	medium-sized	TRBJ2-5	CASRRTRTAQETQYF	TGTGCCAGCAGACGAACTAGGACAGCTCAAGAGACCCAGTACTTC
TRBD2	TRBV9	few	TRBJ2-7	CASSASGIGTYEQYF	TGTGCCAGCAGCGCTAGCGGGATAGGGACCTACGAGCAGTACTTC
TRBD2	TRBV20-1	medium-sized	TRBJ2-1	CSARFPSGRAIEQFF	TGCAGTGCTAGATTTCCTAGCGGGAGGGCCATTGAGCAGTTCTTC
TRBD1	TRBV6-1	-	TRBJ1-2	CASGRSTGEYGYTF	TGTGCCAGCGGTCGATCTACAGGGGAGTATGGCTACACCTTC
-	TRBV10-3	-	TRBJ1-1	CAISDWQKNTEAFF	TGTGCCATCAGTGATTGGCAGAAGAACACTGAAGCTTTCTTT
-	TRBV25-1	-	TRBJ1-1	CASSPRTGLNTEAFF	TGTGCCAGCAGCCCACGGACGGGACTGAACACTGAAGCTTTCTTT
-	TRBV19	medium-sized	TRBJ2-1	CASNSGSFNNEQFF	TGTGCCAGTAATTCCGGGAGCTTCAACAATGAGCAGTTCTTC
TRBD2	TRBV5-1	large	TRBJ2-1	CASSLGTRYNEQFF	TGCGCCAGCAGCTTAGGGACTAGGTACAATGAGCAGTTCTTC
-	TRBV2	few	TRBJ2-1	CASSLDLNEQFF	TGTGCCAGCAGCTTGGACCTCAATGAGCAGTTCTTC
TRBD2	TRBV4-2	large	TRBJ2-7	CASSQAGTSGSSYEQYF	TGTGCCAGCAGCCAAGCTGGGACTAGCGGGAGCTCCTACGAGCAGTACTTC
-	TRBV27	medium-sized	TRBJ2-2	CASSLRPDWGELFF	TGTGCCAGCAGTTTAAGGCCAGATTGGGGGGAGCTGTTTTTT
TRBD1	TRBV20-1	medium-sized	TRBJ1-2	CSAMTGAGGYTF	TGCAGTGCTATGACAGGGGCTGGTGGCTACACCTTC
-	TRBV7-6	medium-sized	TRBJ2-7	CASSLYGSENEQYF	TGTGCCAGCAGCTTATACGGGAGTGAGAATGAGCAGTACTTC
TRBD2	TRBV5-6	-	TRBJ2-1	CASSLTRSGRSHNEQFF	TGTGCCAGCAGCCTGACCAGGAGCGGGAGATCCCACAATGAGCAGTTCTTC
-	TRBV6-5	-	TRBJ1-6	CASSYEGRGRSPLHF	TGTGCCAGCAGTTATGAGGGGCGCGGGAGGAGTCCCCTCCACTTT
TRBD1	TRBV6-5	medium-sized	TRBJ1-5	CASRPGQLNQPQHF	TGTGCCAGCAGGCCGGGACAGCTTAATCAGCCCCAGCATTTT
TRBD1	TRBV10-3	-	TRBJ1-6	CAIRGTGESPLHF	TGTGCCATCAGGGGGACAGGGGAGTCACCCCTCCACTTT
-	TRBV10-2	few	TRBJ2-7	CASSDSEQYF	TGCGCCAGCAGTGATAGCGAGCAGTACTTC